This T cell receptor (beta chain) derives from a study of T cells in Graves' hyperthyroidism and ophthalmopathy. Findings of the study overall: From stable hyperthyroidism, ophthalmopathy was separated by a 13 V-J model.

This clonotype was recorded at least ten times. Its specificity is unknown. Patients with uncontrolled infections, other autoimmune diseases, pregnancy or lactation were excluded. Every diagnosis used clinical symptoms, serum thyroxine and TRAb, thyroid ultrasound and orbital computed tomography. Amplified regions were TCR beta CDR3 sequences from RNA transcripts. RT-PCR in the first round (using the HTBI primer set) targeted the TCR CDR3. TCRdb re-derived calls from the multiplex PCR reads in MiXCR, one entry per CDR3 protein. The sample contains roughly 500,000 distinct CDR3 sequences, about 20% of which appear only once. Material for sequencing was blood. This TCR derives from a woman in her sixties or seventies with Graves' ophthalmopathy.

This CDR3 reads CASSPTGLGYNEQFF. Written as DNA, the CDR3 is TGTGCCAGCAGCCCGACAGGGTTGGGCTACAATGAGCAGTTCTTC. The V call is TRBV12-3 or TRBV12-4, the J call TRBJ2-1; 7 nucleotides align to TRBD1. With V trimmed by 6 bases and J by 3 bases, 8 bases remained unmatched. The CDR3 sequence is 15 residues long.